The 27 T cell receptor beta chains given below trace back to one sample, sequenced in a study of T cell responses to AZD1222 COVID-19 vaccine (dated by TCRdb to the early 2020s). The sample's time point label is to be understood as: about 28 days (+/-7) after the second vaccine dose. The library was produced with the immunoSEQ multiplex PCR assay. The table comes from immuneACCESS by way of TCRdb, which keeps in-frame sequences with V and J called. Part of the clones is missing from these tables; in studies checked, under half for an unresolved V gene and the rest for unknown reasons. The sample yields roughly 150,000 clones; roughly 91% were counted once. The ten largest clones take up about 6.5% of the sample. Here the sequenced sample was peripheral blood, taken 28 days after the second AZD1222 dose. These TCRs come from an adult who received the AZD1222 COVID-19 vaccine.

The rearrangement links TRBV27 to TRBJ2-2; D unclear. Germline V gene sequence: CDR1 MNHEY, CDR2 SMNVEV (reference sequence). CDR3 length: 15 residues. Trimming left V 0 bases short and J 6 bases short, with 11 bases between. The CDR3 spells CASSLSGLIAGELFF. CDR3 DNA sequence: TGTGCCAGCAGTTTATCAGGGCTGATAGCCGGGGAGCTGTTTTTT.

The chain employs TRBV6-2 or TRBV6-3 and TRBJ1-1, with 10 positions matching TRBD1. CDR3 size: 17 residues. The germline gives CDR1 MNHEY, CDR2 SVGEGT. V was pared by 2 bases and J by 6 bases, with 12 bases of the junction left unmatched. CDR3: CASSYVDRGPPSPEAFF. CDR3 sequence (DNA): TGTGCCAGCAGTTACGTAGACAGGGGGCCCCCTAGCCCTGAAGCTTTCTTT.

This clone was seen once. This chain uses TRBV7-2 with TRBJ1-6, with D possibly being TRBD1 (6 bases). Germline V gene data show CDR1 as SGHTA and CDR2 as FQGNSA. This CDR3 has 16 amino acids. The germline V and J ends were trimmed by 2 bases and 6 bases, with 14 bases remaining between them. CDR3 DNA: TGTGCCAGCAGCTTAAGGTGGGGGCAGGGTAATTCACCCCTCCACTTT. The encoded protein is CASSLRWGQGNSPLHF.

The genes are TRBV2 and TRBJ1-4; 11 nucleotides line up with TRBD1. CDR3 length: 15 residues. With 5 bases clipped from V and 6 bases from J, the junction kept 5 bases outside the gene matches. The germline CDR1 and CDR2 sequences are SNHLY and FYNNEI. The CDR3 spells CASSSQGQGDEKLFF. Written as DNA, the CDR3 is TGTGCCAGCAGTTCACAGGGACAGGGGGATGAAAAACTGTTTTTT.

V gene TRBV6-5 combines with J gene TRBJ1-3; D gene unclear. CDR1 MNHEY and CDR2 SVGAGI come from the germline V gene. This CDR3 contains 15 residues. Trimming cost V 5 bases and J 0 bases, with 11 bases left between them. CDR3: CASSLGLRSGNTIYF. The CDR3 DNA follows: TGTGCCAGCAGTCTAGGTCTCCGCTCTGGAAACACCATATATTTT.

The chain recombines TRBV30 with TRBJ1-6; TRBD1 matches 7 bases. The CDR3 is 15 amino acids. Germline trimming cut 1 base from V and 3 bases from J; bases unmatched to any gene: 3. Germline V gene data show CDR1 as GTSNPN and CDR2 as SVGIG (reference sequence). The CDR3 bases are TGTGCCTGGAGTGGACCAGGGGGCTATAATTCACCCCTCCACTTT. It codes for CAWSGPGGYNSPLHF.

The genes are TRBV5-6 and TRBJ2-2, with a tentative D call TRBD1 (6 bases). Germline CDR1 SGHDT, CDR2 YYEEEE. The V end was cut by 7 bases, the J end by 7 bases, with 17 bases between. This CDR3 spans 14 amino acids. The DNA for the CDR3 is TGTGCCAGCTTACAAGGGACACTTTACGGGGAGCTGTTTTTT. Its protein product is CASLQGTLYGELFF. Supplemented by reference TRBV5-6 and TRBJ2-2, the full variable domain reads DAGVTQSPTHLIKTRGQQVTLRCSPKSGHDTVSWYQQALGQGPQFIFQYYEEEERQRGNFPDRFSGHQFPNYSSELNVNALLLGDSALYLCASLQGTLYGELFFGEGSRLTVL.

This chain's CDR3 is CASRSLGSPGNTIYF. As DNA, the CDR3 is TGTGCCAGCAGGAGTTTAGGGTCTCCTGGAAACACCATATATTTT. This chain uses TRBV21-1 with TRBJ1-3. TRBV21-1 is marked as a pseudogene. This CDR3 contains 15 residues.

This chain joins TRBV19 and TRBJ2-1; TRBD2 aligns across 9 bases. The germline V gene has CDR1 LNHDA and CDR2 SQIVND (reference sequence). This CDR3 comprises 15 residues. Unmatched junction bases numbered 6, after V lost 7 bases and J lost 2 bases. The CDR3 loop reads CASTTAGGTYNEQFF. The CDR3, as DNA: TGTGCCAGTACCACAGCGGGAGGAACCTACAATGAGCAGTTCTTC.

V and J are TRBV12-3 or TRBV12-4 and TRBJ1-5, with D perhaps matching TRBD1 (5 bases). Trimming took 5 bases from V and 5 from J, leaving 10 bases between them. The CDR3 contains 13 residues. CDR3 sequence reads: CASSLQGDQPQHF. CDR3 bases: TGTGCCAGCAGTCTCCAGGGAGATCAGCCCCAGCATTTT.

The chain carries TRBV19 and TRBJ1-5; possibly TRBD1 for D (5 bases). Deletions cut 8 bases from V and 3 bases from J, with 11 bases between. The CDR3 is 13 amino acids. In germline, CDR1 is LNHDA, CDR2 SQIVND (reference sequence). CDR3: CASCRGVNQPQHF. CDR3 coding DNA: TGTGCCAGTTGTAGGGGAGTCAATCAGCCCCAGCATTTT.

The V gene is TRBV3-1 (or the pseudogene TRBV3-2), the J gene TRBJ2-1; 8 positions match TRBD2. The CDR3 has 14 residues. The germline gives CDR1 LGHDT, CDR2 YNNKEL (reference sequence). V was pared by 0 bases and J by 10 bases, with 5 bases of the junction left unmatched. The CDR3 coding sequence is TGTGCCAGCAGCCAAGAGCTGGCTAGCGGGGAGCAGTTCTTC. Amino acid sequence: CASSQELASGEQFF.

CDR3 nucleotide sequence: TGTGCCAGCAGAAGGCGGACAGAAGGGGAAAAACTGTTTTTT. This encodes CASRRRTEGEKLFF. V usage is TRBV7-2 and J usage is TRBJ1-4; possibly TRBD1 for D (6 bases). Trimming took off 6 bases at V and 8 bases at J, with 16 bases between the two ends. CDR1 is SGHTA, CDR2 FQGNSA, per germline. The CDR3 has 14 amino acids.

CDR3 residues: CASSPTGGETQYF. The CDR3 region has the DNA TGTGCCAGCAGCCCCACAGGAGGGGAGACCCAGTACTTC. The chain couples TRBV7-3 to TRBJ2-5; D possibly corresponds to TRBD2 (6 bases). The ends were cut back, 5 bases at V and 5 bases at J, with 12 bases in the middle. Germline CDR1 is SGHTA and CDR2 is FQGTGA. The CDR3 sequence is 13 residues long.

This rearrangement joins TRBV7-2 to TRBJ2-4; 7 nucleotides line up with TRBD1. Germline CDR1 SGHTA, CDR2 FQGNSA. V was clipped by 5 bases and J by 2 bases; unmatched bases: 6. The CDR3 has 15 residues. The CDR3 sequence is CASSRDRMTKNIQYF. Here the CDR3 DNA reads TGTGCCAGCAGCCGGGACAGAATGACCAAAAACATTCAGTACTTC.

V usage is TRBV28 and J usage is TRBJ1-3; a weak D match, TRBD1 (5 bases). Deletions cut 7 bases from V and 1 base from J, with 8 bases between. Germline-derived CDR1 and CDR2 are MDHEN and SYDVKM. This CDR3 region has 13 residues. In DNA form, the CDR3 reads TGTGCCAGCATTCAGGGATCTGGAAACACCATATATTTT. It encodes CASIQGSGNTIYF.

CDR3 amino acids: CASLSRTSGSYEQYF. Here the CDR3 DNA reads TGTGCCAGCCTTAGCAGGACTAGCGGGTCCTACGAGCAGTACTTC. The chain carries TRBV6-6 and TRBJ2-7; 11 positions agree with TRBD2. Germline V gives CDR1 MNHNY, CDR2 SVGAGI (reference sequence). This CDR3 spans 15 amino acids. J lost 1 base, V lost 8 bases, and 7 bases had no gene match.

The J gene is TRBJ1-3, the V gene TRBV5-1; D perhaps matches TRBD1 (6 bases). Germline CDR1 SGHRS, CDR2 YFSETQ. Trimming pared 4 bases from V and 3 bases from J, leaving 11 bases between. CDR3 length: 14 residues. The chain's CDR3 is CASSAGGNGNTIYF. The CDR3 region has the DNA TGCGCCAGCAGCGCCGGGGGCAATGGAAACACCATATATTTT. The whole variable domain, remainder taken from reference TRBV5-1 and TRBJ1-3, is KAGVTQTPRYLIKTRGQQVTLSCSPISGHRSVSWYQQTPGQGLQFLFEYFSETQRNKGNFPGRFSGRQFSNSRSEMNVSTLELGDSALYLCASSAGGNGNTIYFGEGSWLTVV.

This chain connects TRBV19 to TRBJ2-7, with D possibly TRBD2 on 6 matching bases. V was pared by 7 bases and J by 6 bases, with 19 bases between. Germline CDR1 reads LNHDA; CDR2 reads SQIVND (reference sequence). The CDR3 contains 14 residues. The CDR3 loop reads CASTPQALGGEQYF. In DNA, the CDR3 is TGTGCCAGTACGCCACAGGCTCTGGGGGGCGAGCAGTACTTC.

The chain combines TRBV18 with TRBJ1-5; 7 bases are a match to TRBD1. The V gene end was trimmed by 6 bases and the J gene end by 5 bases; junction bases not matched to a gene: 7. The CDR3 is 14 amino acids. The germline gives CDR1 KGHSH, CDR2 LQKENI. DNA for the CDR3: TGTGCCAGCTCCCCGGCTCAGGGGGATCAGCCCCAGCATTTT. This sequence encodes CASSPAQGDQPQHF.

This chain joins TRBV3-1 (or the pseudogene TRBV3-2) and TRBJ2-5; no definite D call. Germline values: CDR1 LGHDT, CDR2 YNNKEL (reference sequence). The CDR3 runs 15 residues. V was clipped by 1 base and J by 1 base, with 10 bases between them. The CDR3 sequence is CASSQGVTLQETQYF. In DNA form, the CDR3 reads TGTGCCAGCAGCCAAGGGGTGACCCTCCAAGAGACCCAGTACTTC.

The rearrangement links TRBV2 to TRBJ1-6; no firm D call. Germline V gene lookup returns CDR1 SNHLY and CDR2 FYNNEI. This CDR3 comprises 14 residues. Trimming cost V 9 bases and J 7 bases, with 16 bases left between them. The CDR3 DNA follows: TGTGCCAGTGCAACCGTGTTGGACAATTCACCCCTCCACTTT. This codes for CASATVLDNSPLHF.

The chain employs TRBV3-1 (or the pseudogene TRBV3-2) and TRBJ1-1, with unresolved D. Germline-derived CDR1 and CDR2 are LGHDT and YNNKEL (reference sequence). V gave up 1 base and J gave up 5 bases, with 11 bases separating them. CDR3 size: 14 residues. The CDR3 nucleotides are TGTGCCAGCAGCCAAGGCGCCCTTTATACTGAAGCTTTCTTT. This translates into CASSQGALYTEAFF.

The chain has TRBV6-5 and TRBJ1-4, with D unresolved. This CDR3 comprises 14 residues. Germline CDR1 reads MNHEY; CDR2 reads SVGAGI. Deletions cut 1 base from V and 4 bases from J, with 7 bases between. The CDR3 nucleotides read TGTGCCAGCAGTTACTTGCGGGGTAATGAAAAACTGTTTTTT. Its translation: CASSYLRGNEKLFF.

The CDR3 region is CASSFPEQGGRLTPYEQYF. CDR3 DNA sequence: TGTGCCAGCAGTTTCCCGGAGCAGGGGGGAAGGCTGACCCCCTACGAGCAGTACTTC. The J gene is TRBJ2-7, the V gene TRBV6-2 or TRBV6-3; the D gene is possibly TRBD1 (7 bases). Germline lookup yields CDR1 MNHEY and CDR2 SVGEGT. The CDR3 contains 19 residues. The germline V and J ends were trimmed by 4 bases and 2 bases, with 27 bases remaining between them.

The rearrangement links TRBV6-2 or TRBV6-3 to TRBJ2-3; no reliable D call. Trimming removed 6 bases from V and 6 bases from J, with 7 bases in between. This CDR3 region has 11 residues. CDR1 and CDR2 (germline): MNHEY, SVGEGT. The CDR3 loop is CASSSWDTQYF. The CDR3 DNA sequence: TGTGCCAGCAGCTCCTGGGATACGCAGTATTTT.

The chain couples TRBV27 to TRBJ1-1; TRBD1 is a possible D gene (6 bases). V gave up 4 bases and J gave up 3 bases, with 15 bases separating them. The CDR3 sequence is 15 residues long. Germline V CDR1 and CDR2: MNHEY, SMNVEV (reference sequence). The CDR3 coding sequence is TGTGCCAGCAGTTCCTACCCCAGGGGCGACACTGAAGCTTTCTTT. Protein product: CASSSYPRGDTEAFF.